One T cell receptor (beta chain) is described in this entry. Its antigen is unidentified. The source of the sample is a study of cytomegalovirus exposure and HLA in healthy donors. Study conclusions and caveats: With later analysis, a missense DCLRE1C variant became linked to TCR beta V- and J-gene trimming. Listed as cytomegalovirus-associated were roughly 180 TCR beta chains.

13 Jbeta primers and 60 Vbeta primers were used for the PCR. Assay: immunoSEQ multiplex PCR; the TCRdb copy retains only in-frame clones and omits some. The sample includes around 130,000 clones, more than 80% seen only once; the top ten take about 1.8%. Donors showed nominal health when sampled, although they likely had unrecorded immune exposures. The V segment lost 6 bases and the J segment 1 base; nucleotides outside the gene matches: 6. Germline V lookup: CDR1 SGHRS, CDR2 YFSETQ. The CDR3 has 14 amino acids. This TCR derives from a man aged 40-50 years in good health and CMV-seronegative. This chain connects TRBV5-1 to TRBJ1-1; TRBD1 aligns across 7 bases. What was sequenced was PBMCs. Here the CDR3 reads CASIPGTANTEAFF. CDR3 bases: TGCGCCAGCATTCCCGGGACAGCGAACACTGAAGCTTTCTTT. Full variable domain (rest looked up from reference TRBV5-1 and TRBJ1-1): KAGVTQTPRYLIKTRGQQVTLSCSPISGHRSVSWYQQTPGQGLQFLFEYFSETQRNKGNFPGRFSGRQFSNSRSEMNVSTLELGDSALYLCASIPGTANTEAFFGQGTRLTVV.